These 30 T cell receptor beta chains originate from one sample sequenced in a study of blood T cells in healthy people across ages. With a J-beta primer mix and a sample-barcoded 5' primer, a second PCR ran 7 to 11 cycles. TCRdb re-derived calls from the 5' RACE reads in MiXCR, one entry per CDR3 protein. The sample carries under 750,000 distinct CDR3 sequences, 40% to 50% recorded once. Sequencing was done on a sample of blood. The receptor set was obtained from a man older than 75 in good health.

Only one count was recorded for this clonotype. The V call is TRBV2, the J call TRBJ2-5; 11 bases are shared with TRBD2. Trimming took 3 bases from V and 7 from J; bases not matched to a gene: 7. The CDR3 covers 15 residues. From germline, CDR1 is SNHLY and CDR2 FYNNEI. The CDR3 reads CASSDGTSGSWTQYF. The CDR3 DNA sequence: TGTGCCAGCAGTGATGGGACTAGCGGCTCCTGGACCCAGTACTTC.

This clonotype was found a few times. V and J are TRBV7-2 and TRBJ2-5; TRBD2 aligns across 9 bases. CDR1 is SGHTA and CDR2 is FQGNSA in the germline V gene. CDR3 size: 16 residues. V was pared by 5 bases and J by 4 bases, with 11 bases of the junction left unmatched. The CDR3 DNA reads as TGTGCCAGCAGCCCCCCGGGACTAGCTTCGTTAGAGACCCAGTACTTC. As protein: CASSPPGLASLETQYF.

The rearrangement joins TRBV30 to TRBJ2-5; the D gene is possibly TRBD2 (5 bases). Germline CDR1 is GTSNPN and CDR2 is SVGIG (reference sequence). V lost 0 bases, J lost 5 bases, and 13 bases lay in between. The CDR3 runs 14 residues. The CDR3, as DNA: TGTGCCTGGAGTGTAGTGGGAGTCCACGAGACCCAGTACTTC. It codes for CAWSVVGVHETQYF.

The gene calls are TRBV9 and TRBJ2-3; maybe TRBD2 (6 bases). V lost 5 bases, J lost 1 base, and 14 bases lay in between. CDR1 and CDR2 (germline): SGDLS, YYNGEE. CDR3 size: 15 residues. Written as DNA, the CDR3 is TGTGCCAGCAGTACATCTAGCGTCGGCACAGATACGCAGTATTTT. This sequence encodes CASSTSSVGTDTQYF.

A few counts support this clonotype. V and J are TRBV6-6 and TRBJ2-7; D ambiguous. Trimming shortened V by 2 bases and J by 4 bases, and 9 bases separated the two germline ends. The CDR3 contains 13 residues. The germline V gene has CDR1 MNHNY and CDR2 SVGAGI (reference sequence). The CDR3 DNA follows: TGTGCCAGCAGTTACGATATATTTTACGAGCAGTACTTC. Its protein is CASSYDIFYEQYF.

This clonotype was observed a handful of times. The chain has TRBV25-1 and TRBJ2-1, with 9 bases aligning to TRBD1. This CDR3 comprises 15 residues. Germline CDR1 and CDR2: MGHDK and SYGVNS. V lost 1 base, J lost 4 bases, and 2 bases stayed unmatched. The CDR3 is CASSELGTGYNEQFF. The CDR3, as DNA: TGTGCCAGCAGTGAATTGGGGACAGGGTACAATGAGCAGTTCTTC.

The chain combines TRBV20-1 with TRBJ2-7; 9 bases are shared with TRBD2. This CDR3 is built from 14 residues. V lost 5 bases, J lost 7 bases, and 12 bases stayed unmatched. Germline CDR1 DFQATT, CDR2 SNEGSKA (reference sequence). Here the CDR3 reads CSAVAGAVPREQYF. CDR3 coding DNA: TGCAGTGCTGTAGCGGGAGCCGTGCCGAGGGAGCAGTACTTC.

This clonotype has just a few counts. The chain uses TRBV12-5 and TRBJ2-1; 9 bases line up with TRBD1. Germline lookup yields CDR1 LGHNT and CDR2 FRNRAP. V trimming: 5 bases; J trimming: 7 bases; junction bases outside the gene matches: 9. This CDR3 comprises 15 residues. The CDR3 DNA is TGTGCTAGTGGTCCGGGACAGGGAATGAGGAATGAGCAGTTCTTC. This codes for CASGPGQGMRNEQFF.

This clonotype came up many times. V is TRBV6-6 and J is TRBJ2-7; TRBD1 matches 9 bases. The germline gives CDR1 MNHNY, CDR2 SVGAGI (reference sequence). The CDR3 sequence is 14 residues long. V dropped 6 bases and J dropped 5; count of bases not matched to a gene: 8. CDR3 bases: TGTGCCAGCAGCTTAGCCTGGACAGGGGACGAGCAGTACTTC. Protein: CASSLAWTGDEQYF.

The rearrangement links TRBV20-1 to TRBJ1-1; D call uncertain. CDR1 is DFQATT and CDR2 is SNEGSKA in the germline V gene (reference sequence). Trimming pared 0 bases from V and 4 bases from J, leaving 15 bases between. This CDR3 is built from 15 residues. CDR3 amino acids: CSARDQRGGSTEAFF. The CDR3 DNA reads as TGCAGTGCTAGAGATCAGCGGGGTGGGAGCACTGAAGCTTTCTTT.

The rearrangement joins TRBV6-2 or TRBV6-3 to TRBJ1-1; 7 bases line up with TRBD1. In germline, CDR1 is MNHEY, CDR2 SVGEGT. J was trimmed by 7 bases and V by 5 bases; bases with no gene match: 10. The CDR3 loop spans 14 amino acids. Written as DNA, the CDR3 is TGTGCCAGCAGTACTTACACAGGGGTCGGTGAAGCTTTCTTT. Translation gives CASSTYTGVGEAFF.

This CDR3 reads CSARDGAYTDTQYF. For the CDR3, the DNA is TGCAGTGCTAGAGATGGTGCTTACACAGATACGCAGTATTTT. The chain joins TRBV20-1 to TRBJ2-3; D remains ambiguous. CDR1 DFQATT and CDR2 SNEGSKA come from the germline V gene (reference sequence). The CDR3 runs to 14 residues. Trimming shortened V by 0 bases and J by 2 bases, and 9 bases separated the two germline ends.

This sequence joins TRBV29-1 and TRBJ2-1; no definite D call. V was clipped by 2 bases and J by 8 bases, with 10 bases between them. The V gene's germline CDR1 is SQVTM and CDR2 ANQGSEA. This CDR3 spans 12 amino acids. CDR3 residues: CSVEPEGDEQFF. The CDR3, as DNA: TGCAGCGTTGAACCGGAAGGCGATGAGCAGTTCTTC.

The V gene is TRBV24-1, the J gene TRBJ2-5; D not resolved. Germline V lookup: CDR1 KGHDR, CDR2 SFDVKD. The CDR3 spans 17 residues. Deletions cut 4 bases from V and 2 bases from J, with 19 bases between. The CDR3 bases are TGTGCCACCAGTGACCCCGGTGAGGCCAGGCGGCAAGAGACCCAGTACTTC. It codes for CATSDPGEARRQETQYF.

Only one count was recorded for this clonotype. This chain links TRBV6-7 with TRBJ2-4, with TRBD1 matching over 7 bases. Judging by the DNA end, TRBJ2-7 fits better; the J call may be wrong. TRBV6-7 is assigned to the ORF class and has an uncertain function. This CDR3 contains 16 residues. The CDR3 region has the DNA TGTGCCAGTCCACCAATACAGGGGCTGGATTTCTACGAGCAGTACTTC. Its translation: CASPPIQGLDFYEQYF.

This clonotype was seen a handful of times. The CDR3 sequence is CATSDPRTAYEQYF. The DNA of the CDR3 is TGTGCCACCAGTGATCCGCGGACCGCCTACGAGCAGTACTTC. The rearrangement uses TRBV24-1 and TRBJ2-7; D gene ambiguous. V lost 3 bases, J lost 2 bases, and 10 bases lay in between. The CDR3 spans 14 residues. Germline CDR1 KGHDR, CDR2 SFDVKD.

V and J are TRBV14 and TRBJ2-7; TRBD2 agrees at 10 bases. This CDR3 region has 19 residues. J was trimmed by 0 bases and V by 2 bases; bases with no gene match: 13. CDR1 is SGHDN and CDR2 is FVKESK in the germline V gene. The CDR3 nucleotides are TGTGCCAGCAGCCAAACCGGGACTAGCGCCCGTAAGAGCTCCTACGAGCAGTACTTC. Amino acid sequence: CASSQTGTSARKSSYEQYF.

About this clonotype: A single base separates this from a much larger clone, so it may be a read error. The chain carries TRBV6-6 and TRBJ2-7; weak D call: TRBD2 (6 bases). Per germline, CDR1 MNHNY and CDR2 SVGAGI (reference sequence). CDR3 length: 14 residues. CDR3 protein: CASSGRPPGDERYF. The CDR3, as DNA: TGTGCCAGCAGCGGTAGGCCCCCGGGAGACGAGCGGTACTTC.

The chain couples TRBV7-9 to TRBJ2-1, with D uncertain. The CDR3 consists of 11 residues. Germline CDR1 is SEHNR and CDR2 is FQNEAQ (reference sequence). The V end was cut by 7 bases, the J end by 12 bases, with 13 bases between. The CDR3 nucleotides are TGTGCCAGCACCATAGTTGGCGGGCAGTTCTTC. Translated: CASTIVGGQFF.

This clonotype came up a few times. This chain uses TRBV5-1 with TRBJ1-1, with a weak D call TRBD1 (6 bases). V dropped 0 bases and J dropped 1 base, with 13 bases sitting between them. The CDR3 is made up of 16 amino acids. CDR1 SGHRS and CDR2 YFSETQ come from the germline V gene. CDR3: CASSLEPSDRNTEAFF. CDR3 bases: TGCGCCAGCAGCTTGGAACCATCGGACAGGAACACTGAAGCTTTCTTT.

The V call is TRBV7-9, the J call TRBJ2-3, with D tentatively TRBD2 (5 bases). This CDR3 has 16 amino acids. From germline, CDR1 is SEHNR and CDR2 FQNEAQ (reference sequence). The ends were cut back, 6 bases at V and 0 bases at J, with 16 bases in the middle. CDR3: CASSPGNLISTDTQYF. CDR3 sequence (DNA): TGTGCCAGCAGTCCCGGGAACCTGATTAGCACAGATACGCAGTATTTT.

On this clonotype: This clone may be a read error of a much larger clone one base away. CDR3 sequence reads: CASSQPAGGAYNEQFF. The DNA of the CDR3 is TGTGCCAGCAGCCAACCCGCAGGGGGTGCCTACAATGAGCAGTTCTTC. This chain links TRBV6-6 with TRBJ2-1; the match to TRBD1 covers 7 bases. The CDR3 totals 16 residues. Germline V gives CDR1 MNHNY, CDR2 SVGAGI (reference sequence). V was pared by 6 bases and J by 2 bases, with 10 bases of the junction left unmatched.

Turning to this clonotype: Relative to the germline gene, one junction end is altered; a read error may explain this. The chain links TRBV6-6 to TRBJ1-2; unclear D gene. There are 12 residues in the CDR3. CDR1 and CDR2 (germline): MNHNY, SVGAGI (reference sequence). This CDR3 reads CASRYSNYGYTF. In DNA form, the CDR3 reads TGTGCCAGCAGGTACTCCAACTATGGCTACACCTTC.

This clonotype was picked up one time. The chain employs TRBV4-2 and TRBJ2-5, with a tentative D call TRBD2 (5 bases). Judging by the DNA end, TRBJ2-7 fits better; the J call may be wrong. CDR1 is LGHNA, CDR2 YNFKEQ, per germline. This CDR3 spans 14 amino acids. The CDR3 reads CASSQLPGLDEQYF. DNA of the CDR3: TGTGCCAGCAGCCAACTTCCGGGGTTAGACGAGCAGTACTTC.

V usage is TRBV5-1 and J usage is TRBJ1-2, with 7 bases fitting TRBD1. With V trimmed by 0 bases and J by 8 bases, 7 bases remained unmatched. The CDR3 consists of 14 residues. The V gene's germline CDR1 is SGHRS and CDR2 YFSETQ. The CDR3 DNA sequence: TGCGCCAGCAGCTTGGACAGGGGCGGATTGGGCTACACCTTC. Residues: CASSLDRGGLGYTF. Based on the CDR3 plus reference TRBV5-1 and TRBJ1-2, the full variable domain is KAGVTQTPRYLIKTRGQQVTLSCSPISGHRSVSWYQQTPGQGLQFLFEYFSETQRNKGNFPGRFSGRQFSNSRSEMNVSTLELGDSALYLCASSLDRGGLGYTFGSGTRLTVV.

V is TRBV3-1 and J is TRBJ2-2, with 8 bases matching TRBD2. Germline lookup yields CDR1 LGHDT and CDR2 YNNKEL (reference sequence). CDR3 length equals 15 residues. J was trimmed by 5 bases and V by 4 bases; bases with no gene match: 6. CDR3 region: CASSPGGARTGELFF. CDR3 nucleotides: TGTGCCAGCAGCCCCGGGGGGGCAAGGACCGGGGAGCTGTTTTTT.

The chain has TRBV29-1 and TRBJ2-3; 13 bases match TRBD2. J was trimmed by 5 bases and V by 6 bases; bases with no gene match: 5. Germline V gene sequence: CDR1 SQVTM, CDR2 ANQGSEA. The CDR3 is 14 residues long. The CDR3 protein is CSVELAGGQDTQYF. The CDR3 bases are TGCAGCGTCGAACTAGCGGGGGGGCAAGATACGCAGTATTTT.

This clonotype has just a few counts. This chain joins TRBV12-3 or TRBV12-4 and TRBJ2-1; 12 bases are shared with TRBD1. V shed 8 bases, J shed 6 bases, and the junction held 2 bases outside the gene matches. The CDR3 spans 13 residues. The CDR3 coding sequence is TGTGCCAGCGGGACAGGGGGCCTCAATGAGCAGTTCTTC. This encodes CASGTGGLNEQFF.

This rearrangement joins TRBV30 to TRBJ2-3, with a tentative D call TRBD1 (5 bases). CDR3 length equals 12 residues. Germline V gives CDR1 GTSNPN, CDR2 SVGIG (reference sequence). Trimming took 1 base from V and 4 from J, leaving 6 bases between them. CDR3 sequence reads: CAWSEGADTQYF. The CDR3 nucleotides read TGTGCCTGGAGTGAAGGGGCAGATACGCAGTATTTT.

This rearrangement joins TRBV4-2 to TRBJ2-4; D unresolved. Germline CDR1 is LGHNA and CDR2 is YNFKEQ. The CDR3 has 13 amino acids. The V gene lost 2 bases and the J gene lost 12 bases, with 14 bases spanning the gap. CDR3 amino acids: CASSQSGSAYQYF. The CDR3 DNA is TGTGCCAGCAGCCAATCTGGGTCGGCTTATCAGTACTTC.